This TCR beta chain was retrieved from a study of blood T cell repertoires in COVID-19. Across the whole study: Specimens from acute and convalescent COVID-19 originated in the United States, Italy and Spain. Sources were T cells, B-cell-depleted T cells, or PBMCs; the material itself was cDNA or gDNA.

Sequencing was performed with immunoSEQ multiplex PCR; in TCRdb, only in-frame clones are kept and a portion is missing. The sample holds about 200,000 clones, around 92% seen once. This CDR3 contains 14 residues. Germline lookup yields CDR1 MNHEY and CDR2 SVGAGI. Trimming left V 8 bases short and J 4 bases short, with 16 bases between. Those enrolled, adults aged roughly 18 to 100 years, came from around 25 US areas. Two consecutive negative NP/OP PCR tests, clearance, or resolved symptoms defined Cohort 3 recovery. This chain uses TRBV6-5 with TRBJ2-3, with D tentatively TRBD1 (5 bases). The receptor's source is a woman between 18 and 29 years old who had recovered from COVID-19. The sample consisted of PBMCs or T cells enriched from blood (not recorded which). In nucleotides, the CDR3 is TGTGCCAGCTCTTCCCAGGGTTATTCAGATACGCAGTATTTT. Protein sequence: CASSSQGYSDTQYF.